Sequencing of this TCR beta chain was carried out in a study of cytomegalovirus exposure and HLA in healthy donors. Turning to the study itself: A prior analysis found 90 million to 120 million unique TCR beta sequences from approximately 200 million T cells.

PCR primers comprised 60 Vbeta and 13 Jbeta primers. Sequenced by immunoSEQ multiplex PCR; TCRdb stores in-frame clones only, minus some. The table has approximately 180,000 clones, 87% seen once. Points on this clone: Its antigen remains unknown.

Notes on the study in general: Across donors, most TCRs were seen rarely, yet some public ones were widespread. Under in vitro conditions, three CMV-associated chains were confirmed as specific for CMV antigens.

The TCR sequence derives from a girl less than two years old in good health and CMV-seronegative. The sample was PBMCs.

As DNA, the CDR3 is TGCAGTGCTAGACTAGTCGAGACCCAGTACTTC. Its translation is CSARLVETQYF. The chain carries TRBV20-1 and TRBJ2-5; D is undetermined. From germline, CDR1 is DFQATT and CDR2 SNEGSKA (reference sequence). V lost 2 bases and J 5 bases, leaving 6 bases between the germline ends. CDR3 length: 11 residues.